The rows below give T cell receptor beta chains drawn from one sample of a study of cytomegalovirus exposure and HLA in healthy donors. Clones were read by immunoSEQ multiplex PCR, and TCRdb kept only the in-frame ones, dropping some. The sample spans 150,000 to 200,000 clones; the ten largest clones claim approximately 0.72%. The specimen sequenced was PBMCs. These receptors were taken from a woman younger than 35 in good health and CMV-seropositive. The CDR3 runs from the conserved cysteine through the conserved F or W. A D gene is named only where the DNA matches it firmly.

TRBJ2-1,TRBV6-4,TRBD2,CASSSTGTSGYNEQFF,TGTGCCAGCAGTTCCACCGGGACTAGCGGATACAATGAGCAGTTCTTC
TRBJ2-1,TRBV7-9,TRBD1,CASSLDLGQGNEQFF,TGTGCCAGCAGCTTAGACCTGGGACAGGGCAATGAGCAGTTCTTC
TRBJ1-1,TRBV5-1,-,CASSEDRNTEAFF,TGCGCCAGCAGCGAAGACAGAAACACTGAAGCTTTCTTT
TRBJ2-7,TRBV28,-,CASSVLGTRAYEQYF,TGTGCCAGCAGCGTCCTCGGGACACGAGCCTACGAGCAGTACTTC
TRBJ2-5,TRBV7-6,TRBD1,CASSLGGTGPVETQYF,TGTGCCAGCAGCTTAGGAGGGACAGGGCCGGTAGAGACCCAGTACTTC
TRBJ1-1,TRBV19,-,CASSPTGNTEAFF,TGTGCCAGTAGTCCCACTGGGAACACTGAAGCTTTCTTT
TRBJ2-7,TRBV4-3,-,CASSRGQWGLGSYEQYF,TGCGCCAGCAGCCGCGGCCAATGGGGCTTGGGCTCCTACGAGCAGTACTTC
TRBJ1-4,TRBV5-1,-,CASRTFWATNEKLFF,TGCGCCAGCAGGACTTTCTGGGCAACTAATGAAAAACTGTTTTTT
TRBJ1-2,TRBV30,-,CAWSGVQFDASGYTF,TGTGCCTGGAGTGGGGTACAGTTCGATGCGTCGGGCTACACCTTC
TRBJ1-2,TRBV5-4,TRBD1,CASSLSGTGANYGYTF,TGTGCCAGCAGCTTATCCGGGACAGGGGCTAACTATGGCTACACCTTC
TRBJ2-1,TRBV7-2,TRBD2,CASSLAGGLDEQFF,TGTGCCAGCAGCCTGGCGGGGGGGCTTGATGAGCAGTTCTTC
TRBJ2-5,TRBV6-1,-,CASSGRGNSQETQYF,TGTGCCAGCAGCGGTCGGGGGAATTCACAAGAGACCCAGTACTTC
TRBJ2-7,TRBV30,TRBD1,CAWTGGVTYEQYF,TGTGCTTGGACAGGGGGTGTTACCTACGAGCAGTACTTC
TRBJ1-1,TRBV5-1,TRBD1,CASAGQAISNTEAFF,TGCGCCAGCGCGGGACAGGCCATTTCGAACACTGAAGCTTTCTTT
TRBJ2-5,TRBV7-2,TRBD2,CASSLGASGTSVETQYF,TGTGCCAGCAGCTTAGGGGCTTCTGGGACTAGCGTGGAGACCCAGTACTTC
TRBJ1-1,TRBV11-3,TRBD1,CASSGRQGAWTEAFF,TGTGCCAGCAGCGGCAGACAGGGGGCCTGGACTGAAGCTTTCTTT
TRBJ2-2,TRBV5-1,TRBD2,CASSFNPTSGTSGELFF,TGCGCCAGCAGCTTTAACCCGACTAGCGGGACCTCCGGGGAGCTGTTTTTT
TRBJ2-2,TRBV5-1,-,CASSFSGAYTGELFF,TGCGCCAGCAGCTTCAGCGGAGCATACACCGGGGAGCTGTTTTTT
TRBJ1-2,TRBV7-9,-,CASKGTSGYGYTF,TGTGCCAGCAAAGGAACGTCGGGCTATGGCTACACCTTC
TRBJ2-7,TRBV18,TRBD1,CASSPRDREAYEQYF,TGTGCCAGCTCACCGCGGGACAGGGAAGCCTACGAGCAGTACTTC
TRBJ2-3,TRBV7-2,TRBD2,CASRLTSGSGTDTQYF,TGTGCCAGCAGGCTAACTAGCGGGAGCGGCACAGATACGCAGTATTTT
TRBJ2-5,TRBV5-1,-,CASSLGGRETQYF,TGCGCCAGCAGCTTGGGGGGCAGGGAGACCCAGTACTTC
TRBJ1-3,TRBV5-1,TRBD1,CASSLARGSGNTIYF,TGCGCCAGCAGCTTGGCCAGGGGGTCCGGAAACACCATATATTTT
TRBJ1-1,TRBV4-3,-,CASSQDHGRTEAFF,TGCGCCAGCAGCCAAGATCACGGCAGGACTGAAGCTTTCTTT